Following are 25 T cell receptor beta chains from one sample sequenced in a study of CD8 T cells in ankylosing spondylitis. TCRdb redid the calling of the 5' RACE reads with MiXCR, one entry per CDR3 protein. The data show about 140,000 distinct CDR3 sequences, roughly 8.8% seen once. The sample comprised synovial fluid, either unsorted or a sorted T cell fraction (not recorded which). These receptors were taken from a male donor with ankylosing spondylitis.

In its sample, this clonotype was seen many times. The chain is built from TRBV27 and TRBJ2-7; D possibly corresponds to TRBD2 (6 bases). The CDR3 consists of 15 residues. Trimming left V 5 bases short and J 1 base short, with 15 bases between. Germline lookup yields CDR1 MNHEY and CDR2 SMNVEV (reference sequence). The CDR3 protein is CASSPRGRESYEQYF. The DNA of the CDR3 is TGTGCCAGCAGTCCCCGGGGACGGGAGTCCTACGAGCAGTACTTC.

CDR3: CATEGGDSYEQYF. Written as DNA, the CDR3 is TGTGCCACGGAAGGGGGCGATTCCTACGAGCAGTACTTC. The chain joins TRBV2 to TRBJ2-7; TRBD1 aligns across 7 bases. Germline V CDR1 and CDR2: SNHLY, FYNNEI. This CDR3 comprises 13 residues. J lost 1 base, V lost 10 bases, and 7 bases had no gene match.

This clonotype was observed at least ten times. This chain uses TRBV28 with TRBJ2-3, with TRBD2 matching over 8 bases. The CDR3 sequence is 14 residues long. J lost 6 bases, V lost 5 bases, and 7 bases had no gene match. Germline V gene sequence: CDR1 MDHEN, CDR2 SYDVKM. CDR3: CASSKAGELDTQYF. The CDR3 nucleotides are TGTGCCAGCAGTAAAGCGGGGGAGTTGGATACGCAGTATTTT. Full variable domain (remainder filled in from reference TRBV28 and TRBJ2-3): DVKVTQSSRYLVKRTGEKVFLECVQDMDHENMFWYRQDPGLGLRLIYFSYDVKMKEKGDIPEGYSVSREKKERFSLILESASTNQTSMYLCASSKAGELDTQYFGPGTRLTVL.

This chain joins TRBV15 and TRBJ1-5, with 8 bases fitting TRBD1. The J segment lost 0 bases and the V segment lost 2 bases, leaving 12 bases of the junction unmatched. The CDR3 has 19 residues. Per germline, CDR1 LNHNV and CDR2 YYDKDF (reference sequence). CDR3 protein: CATSRYGTGRSSSNQPQHF. The CDR3 DNA reads as TGTGCCACCAGCAGATACGGGACAGGAAGATCTAGTAGCAATCAGCCCCAGCATTTT. The variable domain in full, completed from reference TRBV15 and TRBJ1-5, reads DAMVIQNPRYQVTQFGKPVTLSCSQTLNHNVMYWYQQKSSQAPKLLFHYYDKDFNNEADTPDNFQSRRPNTSFCFLDIRSPGLGDTAMYLCATSRYGTGRSSSNQPQHFGDGTRLSIL.

This clonotype was seen many times. This chain links TRBV12-5 with TRBJ2-1; maybe TRBD1 (6 bases). Germline CDR1 is LGHNT and CDR2 is FRNRAP. Deletions cut 5 bases from V and 8 bases from J, with 28 bases between. This CDR3 is built from 18 residues. The CDR3 DNA is TGTGCTAGTGGTACGACCAACGACGGGACATCCAATATCCATGAGCAGTTCTTC. Translating gives CASGTTNDGTSNIHEQFF.

The sample holds many counts of this clonotype. The V gene is TRBV9, the J gene TRBJ2-3; possible D gene TRBD2, 7 bases. The V gene's germline CDR1 is SGDLS and CDR2 YYNGEE. The CDR3 loop spans 15 amino acids. Trimming cost V 1 base and J 0 bases, with 9 bases left between them. DNA for the CDR3: TGTGCCAGCAGCGTAAGGGGGGGAAGCACAGATACGCAGTATTTT. This encodes CASSVRGGSTDTQYF. Filled out from reference TRBV9 and TRBJ2-3, the complete variable domain reads DSGVTQTPKHLITATGQRVTLRCSPRSGDLSVYWYQQSLDQGLQFLIQYYNGEERAKGNILERFSAQQFPDLHSELNLSSLELGDSALYFCASSVRGGSTDTQYFGPGTRLTVL.

There are many counts of this clonotype. The chain couples TRBV20-1 to TRBJ1-5; D is perhaps TRBD1 (6 bases). From germline, CDR1 is DFQATT and CDR2 SNEGSKA (reference sequence). The CDR3 is made up of 13 amino acids. Trimming left V 2 bases short and J 6 bases short, with 11 bases between. In DNA form, the CDR3 reads TGCAGTGCTAGAAGGGGGGGAGGTCAGCCCCAGCATTTT. Translating it yields CSARRGGGQPQHF.

This clonotype was recorded at least ten times. The J gene is TRBJ1-1, the V gene TRBV4-3; D remains ambiguous. Trimming took 1 base from V and 6 from J, leaving 9 bases between them. The length of the CDR3 is 13 residues. Germline CDR1 and CDR2: LGHNA and YSLEER. The CDR3 sequence is CASSQAGGSEAFF. Written as DNA, the CDR3 is TGCGCCAGCAGCCAAGCGGGAGGCTCTGAAGCTTTCTTT.

This clonotype was detected ten times or more. The J gene is TRBJ2-1, the V gene TRBV3-1, with D tentatively TRBD1 (6 bases). Germline-derived CDR1 and CDR2 are LGHDT and YNNKEL (reference sequence). This CDR3 spans 14 amino acids. V lost 1 base and J 7 bases, leaving 11 bases between the germline ends. The CDR3 region is CASSQVRGNNEQFF. In DNA, the CDR3 is TGTGCCAGCAGCCAAGTAAGGGGGAATAATGAGCAGTTCTTC.

This clonotype was seen many times. J is TRBJ1-3 and V is TRBV6-6; unclear D gene. Germline V CDR1 and CDR2: MNHNY, SVGAGI (reference sequence). The CDR3 is 10 amino acids. V was clipped by 8 bases and J by 4 bases, with 3 bases between them. The DNA for the CDR3 is TGTGCCAGCTTCGGAAACACCATATATTTT. Its translation: CASFGNTIYF.

This clonotype was detected only a few times. CDR3 sequence: CASSFDIGGYTF. CDR3 bases: TGCGCCAGCAGCTTCGACATCGGCGGCTACACCTTC. The chain employs TRBV5-1 and TRBJ1-2, with D hard to call. Trimming removed 2 bases at V and 8 bases at J, with 10 bases between. There are 12 residues in the CDR3. CDR1 is SGHRS, CDR2 YFSETQ, per germline. Drawing the rest from reference TRBV5-1 and TRBJ1-2, the complete variable domain is KAGVTQTPRYLIKTRGQQVTLSCSPISGHRSVSWYQQTPGQGLQFLFEYFSETQRNKGNFPGRFSGRQFSNSRSEMNVSTLELGDSALYLCASSFDIGGYTFGSGTRLTVV.

This clonotype was detected a few times. The chain joins TRBV6-1 to TRBJ1-1; D remains ambiguous. CDR1 is MNHNS and CDR2 is SASEGT in the germline V gene. This CDR3 contains 13 residues. The V end was cut by 7 bases, the J end by 4 bases, with 13 bases between. CDR3 loop: CASTSRGSTEAFF. The CDR3 nucleotides read TGTGCCAGCACCTCACGAGGGAGCACTGAAGCTTTCTTT.

A few counts support this clonotype. The J gene is TRBJ2-3, the V gene TRBV5-1; 14 nucleotides agree with TRBD2. The CDR3 contains 17 residues. J was trimmed by 2 bases and V by 5 bases; bases with no gene match: 7. CDR1 and CDR2 from the germline V gene are SGHRS and YFSETQ. The CDR3 nucleotides read TGCGCCAGCAGATCCGGGACTAGCGGGGGTAACACAGATACGCAGTATTTT. It encodes CASRSGTSGGNTDTQYF.

This clonotype has just a few counts. The chain uses TRBV29-1 and TRBJ2-2; 7 bases line up with TRBD1. CDR1 is SQVTM, CDR2 ANQGSEA, per germline. The CDR3 loop spans 13 amino acids. V dropped 6 bases and J dropped 3; count of bases not matched to a gene: 4. CDR3 in amino acids: CSVRDRDTGELFF. The DNA for the CDR3 is TGCAGCGTAAGGGACAGAGACACCGGGGAGCTGTTTTTT.

This clonotype was recorded once. This chain uses TRBV28 with TRBJ1-1, with 8 bases fitting TRBD1. CDR1 and CDR2 from the germline V gene are MDHEN and SYDVKM. The CDR3 length is 13 residues. The J segment lost 8 bases and the V segment lost 7 bases, leaving 9 bases of the junction unmatched. CDR3 loop: CASTVHRTGEAFF. The CDR3 coding sequence is TGTGCCAGCACCGTCCATAGGACAGGGGAAGCTTTCTTT.

This clonotype has ten or more counts. For the CDR3, the DNA is TGCAGTGCTAGAGATCCCTTACTGGTAGAACAGTACTTC. Protein sequence: CSARDPLLVEQYF. The chain has TRBV20-1 and TRBJ2-4; D ambiguous. V was shortened by 0 bases and J by 13 bases, with 16 bases between the two germline ends. Germline lookup yields CDR1 DFQATT and CDR2 SNEGSKA (reference sequence). This CDR3 has 13 amino acids.

The chain links TRBV7-2 to TRBJ2-2; a possible D gene is TRBD2 (5 bases). Germline V gene lookup returns CDR1 SGHTA and CDR2 FQGNSA. CDR3 length: 16 residues. Trimming removed 5 bases at V and 0 bases at J, with 13 bases between. CDR3 DNA: TGTGCCAGCAGCCGAGGGCCATACGCGAACACCGGGGAGCTGTTTTTT. Protein sequence: CASSRGPYANTGELFF. Full variable domain (missing parts from reference TRBV7-2 and TRBJ2-2): GAGVSQSPSNKVTEKGKDVELRCDPISGHTALYWYRQSLGQGLEFLIYFQGNSAPDKSGLPSDRFSAERTGGSVSTLTIQRTQQEDSAVYLCASSRGPYANTGELFFGEGSRLTVL.

In this sample, this clonotype turned up a few times. Here the CDR3 reads CASKRANQPQHF. Here the CDR3 DNA reads TGTGCCAGCAAACGTGCGAATCAGCCCCAGCATTTT. The rearrangement uses TRBV6-1 and TRBJ1-5; the D is unclear. The ends were cut back, 7 bases at V and 4 bases at J, with 8 bases in the middle. Per germline, CDR1 MNHNS and CDR2 SASEGT. CDR3 size: 12 residues.

This clonotype was picked up many times. The chain uses TRBV7-2 and TRBJ2-1; D gene ambiguous. Germline CDR1 reads SGHTA; CDR2 reads FQGNSA. Trimming left V 5 bases short and J 15 bases short, with 20 bases between. This CDR3 has 13 residues. The chain's CDR3 is CASSPNRRDSRFF. The CDR3 coding sequence is TGTGCCAGCAGCCCAAACCGGAGAGACTCTCGGTTCTTC.

This clonotype was picked up many times. The J gene is TRBJ2-2, the V gene TRBV24-1; D unclear. V lost 2 bases and J 6 bases, leaving 12 bases between the germline ends. The CDR3 covers 15 residues. Looked up from germline, CDR1 is KGHDR and CDR2 is SFDVKD. The DNA of the CDR3 is TGTGCCACCAGTGATTCCGCCCCAGGAGCCGGGGAGCTGTTTTTT. Protein: CATSDSAPGAGELFF.

By share of the sample, this clonotype is medium-sized. The chain has TRBV5-1 and TRBJ1-2; 7 nucleotides align to TRBD1. CDR1 is SGHRS, CDR2 YFSETQ, per germline. Trimming at V came to 2 bases and at J to 1 base, leaving 2 bases not matched to a gene. This CDR3 region has 14 residues. Here the CDR3 DNA reads TGCGCCAGCAGCTTCGACAGGGTTAACTATGGCTACACCTTC. Protein: CASSFDRVNYGYTF.

The chain joins TRBV12-3 or TRBV12-4 to TRBJ1-1, with 10 positions matching TRBD1. The CDR3 contains 15 residues. Germline trimming cut 5 bases from V and 5 bases from J; bases unmatched to any gene: 8. The CDR3 region is CASSTPGQGRTEAFF. The CDR3 bases are TGTGCCAGCAGTACCCCGGGACAGGGGAGGACTGAAGCTTTCTTT.

The sample holds many counts of this clonotype. The chain carries TRBV9 and TRBJ2-1; maybe TRBD2 (6 bases). CDR3 size: 15 residues. The V and J ends lost 4 bases and 1 base respectively, with 12 bases between them. Germline values: CDR1 SGDLS, CDR2 YYNGEE. In nucleotides, the CDR3 is TGTGCCAGCAGCCCACGACTAGAGTCCTACAATGAGCAGTTCTTC. This encodes CASSPRLESYNEQFF.

This clonotype was observed many times. The chain links TRBV15 to TRBJ2-7; D call uncertain. This CDR3 region has 13 residues. Trimming pared 0 bases from V and 4 bases from J, leaving 7 bases between. Germline-derived CDR1 and CDR2 are LNHNV and YYDKDF (reference sequence). The CDR3 nucleotides are TGTGCCACCAGCAGAGACTGGGGTTACGAGCAGTACTTC. Translation: CATSRDWGYEQYF. The variable domain in full, with the rest retrieved from reference TRBV15 and TRBJ2-7, is DAMVIQNPRYQVTQFGKPVTLSCSQTLNHNVMYWYQQKSSQAPKLLFHYYDKDFNNEADTPDNFQSRRPNTSFCFLDIRSPGLGDTAMYLCATSRDWGYEQYFGPGTRLTVT.

This clonotype appeared a few times. The CDR3 DNA reads TGTGCCAGCAGCCCCCGACCAGGAGAGACCCAGTACTTC. Translated, it gives CASSPRPGETQYF. The chain combines TRBV7-2 with TRBJ2-5, with unresolved D. The CDR3 totals 13 residues. Between the trimmed V and J ends, which lost 5 bases and 4 bases, there was a span of 11 bases. The germline V gene encodes CDR1 SGHTA and CDR2 FQGNSA.